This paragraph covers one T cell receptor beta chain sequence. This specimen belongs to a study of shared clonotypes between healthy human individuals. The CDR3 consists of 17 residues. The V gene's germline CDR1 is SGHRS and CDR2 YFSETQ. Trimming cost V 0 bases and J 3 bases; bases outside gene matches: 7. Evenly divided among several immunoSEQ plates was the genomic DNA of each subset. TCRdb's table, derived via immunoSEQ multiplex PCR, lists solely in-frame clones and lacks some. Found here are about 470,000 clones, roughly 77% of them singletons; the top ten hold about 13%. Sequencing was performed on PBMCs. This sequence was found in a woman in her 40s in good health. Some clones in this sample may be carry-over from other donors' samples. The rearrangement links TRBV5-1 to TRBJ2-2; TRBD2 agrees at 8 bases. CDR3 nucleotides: TGCGCCAGCAGCTTGGAAGCTGCGGGACTAGACACCGGGGAGCTGTTTTTT. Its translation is CASSLEAAGLDTGELFF.